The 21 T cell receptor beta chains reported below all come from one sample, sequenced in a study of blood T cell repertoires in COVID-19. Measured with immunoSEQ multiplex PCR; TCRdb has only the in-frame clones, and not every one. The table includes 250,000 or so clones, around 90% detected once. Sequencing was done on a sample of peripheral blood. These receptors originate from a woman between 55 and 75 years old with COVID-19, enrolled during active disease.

The CDR3 nucleotides are TGTGCCAGCAGCTTAGGTGTCGGAGGCTACGAGCAGTACTTC. This codes for CASSLGVGGYEQYF. The chain carries TRBV7-8 and TRBJ2-7, with D tentatively TRBD2 (5 bases). Between the trimmed V and J ends, which lost 1 base and 3 bases, there was a span of 10 bases. Germline assignment: CDR1 SGHVS and CDR2 FQNEAQ. This CDR3 is 14 amino acids long.

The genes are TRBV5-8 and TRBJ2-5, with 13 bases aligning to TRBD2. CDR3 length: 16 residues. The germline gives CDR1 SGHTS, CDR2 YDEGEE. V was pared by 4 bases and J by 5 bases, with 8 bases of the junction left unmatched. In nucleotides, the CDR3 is TGTGCCAGCAGCCGTCGACTAGCGGGGGGCCGGGAGACCCAGTACTTC. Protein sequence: CASSRRLAGGRETQYF.

CDR3 in amino acids: CASSQDGPGAGTDTQYF. The DNA of the CDR3 is TGCGCCAGCAGCCAAGATGGGCCGGGAGCCGGCACAGATACGCAGTATTTT. The chain couples TRBV4-1 to TRBJ2-3; perhaps TRBD2 as D (6 bases). Germline CDR1 MGHRA, CDR2 YSYEKL. The germline V and J ends were trimmed by 0 bases and 1 base, with 14 bases remaining between them. This CDR3 contains 17 residues.

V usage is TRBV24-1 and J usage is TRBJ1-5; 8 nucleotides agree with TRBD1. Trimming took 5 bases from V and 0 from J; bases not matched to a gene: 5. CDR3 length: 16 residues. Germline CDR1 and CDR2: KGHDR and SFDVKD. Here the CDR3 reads CATSGRQGSSNQPQHF. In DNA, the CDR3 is TGTGCCACCAGTGGCAGACAGGGGAGTAGCAATCAGCCCCAGCATTTT.

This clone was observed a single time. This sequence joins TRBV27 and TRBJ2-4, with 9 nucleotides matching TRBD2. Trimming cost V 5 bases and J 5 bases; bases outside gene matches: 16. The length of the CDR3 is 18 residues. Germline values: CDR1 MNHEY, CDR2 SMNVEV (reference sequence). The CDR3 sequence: CASSSLGSGRVRENIQYF. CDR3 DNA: TGTGCCAGCAGTAGTTTAGGTAGCGGGAGAGTAAGGGAAAACATTCAGTACTTC.

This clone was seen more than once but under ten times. The DNA of the CDR3 is TGTGCCAGCAGCTTGGTAGGGCGGGTCTACACCTTC. Amino acid sequence: CASSLVGRVYTF. This chain connects TRBV5-6 to TRBJ1-2; D unclear. The CDR3 sequence is 12 residues long. Germline V gives CDR1 SGHDT, CDR2 YYEEEE. V lost 0 bases to trimming and J lost 10 bases, with 10 bases between them.

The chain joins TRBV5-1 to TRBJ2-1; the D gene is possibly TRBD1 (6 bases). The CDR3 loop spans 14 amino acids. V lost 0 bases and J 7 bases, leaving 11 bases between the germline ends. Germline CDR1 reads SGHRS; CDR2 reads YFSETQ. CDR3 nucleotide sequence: TGCGCCAGCAGCTTGGAAGGCAGGGGAAATGAGCAGTTCTTC. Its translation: CASSLEGRGNEQFF.

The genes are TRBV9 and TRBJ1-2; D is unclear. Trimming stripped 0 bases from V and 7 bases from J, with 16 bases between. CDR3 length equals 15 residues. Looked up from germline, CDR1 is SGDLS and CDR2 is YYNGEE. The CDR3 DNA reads TGTGCCAGCAGCGTAGCTACGACTGCTTCTGGTGGCTACACCTTC. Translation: CASSVATTASGGYTF.

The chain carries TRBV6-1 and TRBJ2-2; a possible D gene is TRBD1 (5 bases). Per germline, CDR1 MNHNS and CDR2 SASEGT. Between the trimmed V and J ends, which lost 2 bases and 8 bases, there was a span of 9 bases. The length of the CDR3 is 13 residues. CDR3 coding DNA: TGTGCCAGCAGTGAATGGGGCAGGGGGGAGCTGTTTTTT. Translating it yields CASSEWGRGELFF.

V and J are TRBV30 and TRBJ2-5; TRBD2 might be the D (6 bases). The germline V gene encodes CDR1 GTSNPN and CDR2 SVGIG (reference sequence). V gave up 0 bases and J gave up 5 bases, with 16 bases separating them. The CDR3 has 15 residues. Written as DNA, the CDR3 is TGTGCCTGGAGTGTACTCGGGGGAGCTGTGGAGACCCAGTACTTC. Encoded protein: CAWSVLGGAVETQYF.

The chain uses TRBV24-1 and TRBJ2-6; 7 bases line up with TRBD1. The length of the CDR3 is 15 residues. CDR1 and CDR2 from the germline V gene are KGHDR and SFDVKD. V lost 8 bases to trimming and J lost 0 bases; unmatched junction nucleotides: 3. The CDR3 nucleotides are TGTGCCACCACCTCAGGGGGCTCTGGGGCCAACGTCCTGACTTTC. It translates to CATTSGGSGANVLTF.

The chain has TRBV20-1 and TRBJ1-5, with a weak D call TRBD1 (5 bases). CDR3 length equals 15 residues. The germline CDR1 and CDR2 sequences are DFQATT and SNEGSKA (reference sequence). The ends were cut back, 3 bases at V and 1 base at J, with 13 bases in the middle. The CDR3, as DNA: TGCAGTGCTAGTACAGTTGGGGGGAGCAATCAGCCCCAGCATTTT. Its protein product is CSASTVGGSNQPQHF.

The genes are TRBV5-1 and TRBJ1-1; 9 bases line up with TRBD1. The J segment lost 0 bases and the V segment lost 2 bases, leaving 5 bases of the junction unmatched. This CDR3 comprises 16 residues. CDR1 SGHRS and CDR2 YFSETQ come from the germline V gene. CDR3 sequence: CASSLEGQGLNTEAFF. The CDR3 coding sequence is TGCGCCAGCAGCTTAGAGGGACAGGGACTGAACACTGAAGCTTTCTTT.

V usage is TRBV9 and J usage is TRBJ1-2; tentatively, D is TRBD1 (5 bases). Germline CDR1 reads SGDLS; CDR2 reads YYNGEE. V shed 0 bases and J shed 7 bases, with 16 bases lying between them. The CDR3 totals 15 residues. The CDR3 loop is CASSVEGGGYGGYTF. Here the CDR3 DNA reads TGTGCCAGCAGCGTAGAGGGCGGGGGATATGGTGGCTACACCTTC.

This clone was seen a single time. CDR3 DNA sequence: TGTGCCACCCTAAGTGGGGGCGCCGGGAACTATGGCTACACCTTC. This gives the protein CATLSGGAGNYGYTF. The rearrangement joins TRBV28 to TRBJ1-2; a possible D gene is TRBD1 (6 bases). V was pared by 10 bases and J by 2 bases, with 20 bases between. The CDR3 totals 15 residues. Germline loops: CDR1 MDHEN, CDR2 SYDVKM.

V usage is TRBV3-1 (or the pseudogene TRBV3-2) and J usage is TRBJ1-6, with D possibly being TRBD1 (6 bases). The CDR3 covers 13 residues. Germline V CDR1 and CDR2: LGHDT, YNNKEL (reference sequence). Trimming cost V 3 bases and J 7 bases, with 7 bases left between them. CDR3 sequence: CASSHTGNSPLHF. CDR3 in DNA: TGTGCCAGCAGCCATACAGGGAATTCACCCCTCCACTTT.

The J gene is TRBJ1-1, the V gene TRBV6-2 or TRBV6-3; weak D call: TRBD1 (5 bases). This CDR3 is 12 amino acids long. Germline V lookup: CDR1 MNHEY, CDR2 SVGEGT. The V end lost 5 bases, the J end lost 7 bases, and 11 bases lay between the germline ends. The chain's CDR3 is CASSHRTLEAFF. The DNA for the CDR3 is TGTGCCAGCAGTCATAGGACACTTGAAGCTTTCTTT.

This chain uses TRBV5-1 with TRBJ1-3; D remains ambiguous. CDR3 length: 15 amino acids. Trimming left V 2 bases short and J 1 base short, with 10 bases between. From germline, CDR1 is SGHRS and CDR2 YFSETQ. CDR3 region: CASSFGVPSGNTIYF. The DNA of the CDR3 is TGCGCCAGCAGCTTCGGGGTCCCTTCTGGAAACACCATATATTTT.

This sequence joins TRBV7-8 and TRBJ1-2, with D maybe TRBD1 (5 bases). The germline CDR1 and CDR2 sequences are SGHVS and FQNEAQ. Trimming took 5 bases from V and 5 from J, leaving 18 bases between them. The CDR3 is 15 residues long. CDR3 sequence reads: CASSEQPGGPYGYTF. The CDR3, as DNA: TGTGCCAGCAGCGAACAACCCGGGGGACCTTATGGCTACACCTTC.

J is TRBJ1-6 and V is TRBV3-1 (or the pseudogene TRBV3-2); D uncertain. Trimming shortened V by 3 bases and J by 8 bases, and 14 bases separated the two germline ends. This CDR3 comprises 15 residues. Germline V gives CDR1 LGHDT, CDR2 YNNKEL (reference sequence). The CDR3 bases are TGTGCCAGCAGCCAGCACGGGGAAAGATATTCACCCCTCCACTTT. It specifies CASSQHGERYSPLHF.

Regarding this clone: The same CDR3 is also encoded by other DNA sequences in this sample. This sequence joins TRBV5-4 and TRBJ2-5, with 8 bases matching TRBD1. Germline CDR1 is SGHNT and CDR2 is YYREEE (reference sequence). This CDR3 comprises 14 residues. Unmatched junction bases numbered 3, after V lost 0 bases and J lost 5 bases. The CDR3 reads CASSLAGQGETQYF. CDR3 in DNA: TGTGCCAGCAGCTTGGCCGGACAGGGCGAGACCCAGTACTTC.